These T cell receptor beta chains were read from a single sample in a study of PD-1 blockade in classical Hodgkin lymphoma. Only in-frame clones appear in the TCRdb table, and some are missing; sequencing was by immunoSEQ multiplex PCR. The table lists tens of thousands of clones, more than 75% of them singletons, with roughly 9% in the top ten. Sequencing was performed on peripheral blood mononuclear cells (PBMCs), taken at baseline. The receptors derive from a human donor with classical Hodgkin lymphoma. The CDR3 runs from the conserved cysteine through the conserved F or W. A D gene is named only where the DNA matches it firmly. Rows may omit the clone size; those that give it use once, few, many or a size class.

D gene,CDR3 length,clone size,V gene,J gene,CDR3 protein,CDR3 DNA
TRBD1,13,few,TRBV27,TRBJ1-2,CASRTQGNYGYTF,TGTGCCAGCAGAACACAGGGGAACTATGGCTACACCTTC
NA,14,NA,TRBV19,TRBJ1-2,CASSIDLGDYGYTF,TGTGCCAGTAGTATAGACCTTGGGGACTATGGCTACACCTTC
NA,14,NA,TRBV27,TRBJ2-3,CASSYTASTDTQYF,TGTGCCAGCAGTTATACAGCTAGCACAGATACGCAGTATTTT
TRBD1,15,NA,TRBV5-1,TRBJ2-2,CASRIDRANTGELFF,TGCGCCAGCAGGATCGACAGGGCGAACACCGGGGAGCTGTTTTTT
NA,12,NA,TRBV2,TRBJ1-1,CASSSDSTEAFF,TGTGCCAGCAGTTCCGACAGCACTGAAGCTTTCTTT
TRBD2,13,NA,TRBV7-2,TRBJ2-1,CASAGASYNEQFF,TGTGCCAGCGCGGGAGCCTCCTACAATGAGCAGTTCTTC
TRBD2,16,NA,TRBV5-5,TRBJ2-5,CASSLLRPGGGETQYF,TGTGCCAGCAGCTTGTTGAGACCGGGAGGCGGGGAGACCCAGTACTTC
TRBD2,15,once,TRBV6-5,TRBJ2-7,CASSSLTSGLYEQYF,TGTGCCAGCAGTTCGTTGACTAGCGGGCTCTACGAGCAGTACTTC
TRBD1,14,NA,TRBV2,TRBJ1-5,CASSDTGGNQPQHF,TGTGCCAGCAGTGATACAGGGGGCAATCAGCCCCAGCATTTT
NA,13,NA,TRBV19,TRBJ2-7,CASSIGQVYEQYF,TGTGCCAGTAGTATTGGTCAAGTGTACGAGCAGTACTTC
NA,20,once,TRBV4-2,TRBJ2-3,CASSQDTGGGVAGGTDTQYF,TGTGCCAGCAGCCAAGATACCGGGGGCGGGGTAGCAGGAGGTACAGATACGCAGTATTTT
NA,12,NA,TRBV6-4,TRBJ2-3,CASSDGTDTQYF,TGTGCCAGCAGTGATGGAACAGATACGCAGTATTTT
NA,17,once,TRBV7-2,TRBJ1-2,CASSLGHLVAGQVGYTF,TGTGCCAGCAGCTTAGGACATTTGGTGGCTGGCCAGGTGGGCTACACCTTC
NA,19,NA,TRBV27,TRBJ1-6,CASSPGGTARLSYNSPLHF,TGTGCCAGCAGTCCCGGGGGAACGGCCAGACTCTCCTATAATTCACCCCTCCACTTT
NA,13,NA,TRBV7-2,TRBJ2-3,CASSSDFTDTQYF,TGTGCCAGCAGCTCGGACTTCACAGATACGCAGTATTTT
NA,12,once,TRBV10-3,TRBJ2-7,CAISSGGHEQYF,TGTGCCATCAGTTCAGGAGGCCACGAGCAGTACTTC
NA,15,NA,TRBV5-1,TRBJ1-3,CASSLRGDSGNTIYF,TGCGCCAGCAGCTTAAGAGGCGATTCTGGAAACACCATATATTTT
TRBD1,17,NA,TRBV28,TRBJ2-7,CASTPPGTGTGSFKQYF,TGTGCCAGCACTCCCCCGGGTACCGGGACAGGGAGCTTCAAGCAGTACTTC
NA,13,once,TRBV19,TRBJ1-4,CASSPQENEKLFF,TGTGCCAGTAGCCCACAGGAAAATGAAAAACTGTTTTTT
NA,15,NA,TRBV28,TRBJ2-5,CASSLRFDLQETQYF,TGTGCCAGCAGTTTAAGGTTCGACCTCCAAGAGACCCAGTACTTC
NA,14,once,TRBV6-5,TRBJ1-5,CASSRGTPNQPQHF,TGTGCCAGCAGCCGCGGGACACCTAATCAGCCCCAGCATTTT
NA,11,NA,TRBV6-5,TRBJ2-5,CASSYSATQYF,TGTGCCAGCAGTTACTCTGCGACCCAGTACTTC
NA,14,NA,TRBV28,TRBJ2-7,CASGTVGGAREQYF,TGTGCCAGCGGAACCGTGGGGGGGGCAAGAGAGCAGTACTTC
NA,15,NA,TRBV7-9,TRBJ2-7,CASSLLQGSSYEQYF,TGTGCCAGCAGCTTATTACAGGGAAGCTCCTACGAGCAGTACTTC
NA,13,NA,TRBV29-1,TRBJ2-3,CSARTSATDTQYF,TGCAGCGCACGGACGTCGGCCACAGATACGCAGTATTTT
NA,16,NA,TRBV4-1,TRBJ2-4,CASSQEVSVAKNIQYF,TGCGCCAGCAGCCAAGAAGTCAGTGTAGCCAAAAACATTCAGTACTTC
TRBD2,16,NA,TRBV5-5,TRBJ2-7,CASSLAGAGPTYEQYF,TGTGCCAGCAGCTTGGCCGGAGCGGGGCCCACCTACGAGCAGTACTTC
NA,12,NA,TRBV2,TRBJ2-5,CASSENQETQYF,TGTGCCAGCAGTGAAAACCAAGAGACCCAGTACTTC
NA,15,NA,TRBV7-2,TRBJ2-2,CASSSPRGGTGELFF,TGTGCCAGCAGCTCCCCCCGGGGCGGCACCGGGGAGCTGTTTTTT
TRBD1,14,NA,TRBV19,TRBJ1-2,CASSSSGGVYGYTF,TGTGCCAGTAGTTCGTCAGGGGGGGTCTATGGCTACACCTTC
TRBD1,15,NA,TRBV7-2,TRBJ1-4,CASSSQGQTNEKLFF,TGTGCCAGCAGCTCTCAGGGACAGACTAATGAAAAACTGTTTTTT
NA,15,few,TRBV7-9,TRBJ1-4,CASSLLGDQYEKLFF,TGTGCCAGCAGCTTACTTGGGGACCAATATGAAAAACTGTTTTTT
NA,15,NA,TRBV5-1,TRBJ2-5,CASSLQGTAQETQYF,TGCGCCAGCAGCTTGCAGGGGACGGCCCAAGAGACCCAGTACTTC
TRBD2,15,NA,TRBV5-1,TRBJ2-7,CASSLAIGRAYEQYF,TGCGCCAGCAGCTTGGCCATCGGGAGGGCCTACGAGCAGTACTTC
TRBD1,15,NA,TRBV28,TRBJ2-2,CASSSRTGTAGELFF,TGTGCCAGCAGTTCACGGACAGGGACGGCCGGGGAGCTGTTTTTT
NA,14,once,TRBV27,TRBJ1-6,CASSISSYNSPLHF,TGTGCCAGCAGTATAAGCTCCTATAATTCACCCCTCCACTTT
TRBD1,15,NA,TRBV11-2,TRBJ2-1,CASSTMRTGGIEQFF,TGTGCCAGCAGCACAATGCGGACAGGGGGCATTGAGCAGTTCTTC
TRBD2,15,NA,TRBV5-4,TRBJ2-7,CASSLRTSGSYEQYF,TGTGCCAGCAGCCTCCGGACTAGCGGAAGCTACGAGCAGTACTTC
NA,15,NA,TRBV10-3,TRBJ2-7,CAISELGGRIYEQYF,TGTGCCATCAGTGAGTTAGGGGGGAGAATCTACGAGCAGTACTTC
TRBD2,15,NA,TRBV18,TRBJ2-3,CASSPGSGGADTQYF,TGTGCCAGCTCACCAGGAAGCGGGGGAGCAGATACGCAGTATTTT
NA,14,NA,TRBV5-4,TRBJ2-5,CASSLRGSGETQYF,TGTGCCAGCAGCTTGAGAGGATCCGGAGAGACCCAGTACTTC
NA,17,NA,TRBV19,TRBJ2-5,CASSPSQLAGHQETQYF,TGTGCCAGTAGTCCTTCCCAACTAGCTGGGCACCAAGAGACCCAGTACTTC
TRBD2,16,NA,TRBV5-1,TRBJ2-1,CASSLTTGGSYNEQFF,TGCGCCAGCAGCTTGACCACGGGGGGCTCCTACAATGAGCAGTTCTTC
NA,13,NA,TRBV19,TRBJ1-1,CACQHTLNTEAFF,TGTGCCTGTCAGCACACCTTGAACACTGAAGCTTTCTTT
NA,12,NA,TRBV11-1,TRBJ1-5,CASSFLNQPQHF,TGTGCCAGCAGCTTCCTAAATCAGCCCCAGCATTTT
TRBD1,14,once,TRBV5-1,TRBJ2-1,CASSLAEGAGEQFF,TGCGCCAGCAGCTTGGCCGAGGGGGCGGGTGAGCAGTTCTTC
NA,13,NA,TRBV28,TRBJ1-2,CASSLGRTYGYTF,TGTGCCAGCAGTCTAGGACGGACCTATGGCTACACCTTC
TRBD1,11,NA,TRBV29-1,TRBJ1-1,CSVDRETGPFF,TGCAGCGTTGACAGAGAGACAGGGCCTTTCTTT
NA,15,NA,TRBV19,TRBJ1-2,CASSRGQPSNYGYTF,TGTGCCAGTAGTAGAGGACAGCCTTCTAACTATGGCTACACCTTC
NA,13,NA,TRBV18,TRBJ2-3,CASSPMSTDTQYF,TGTGCCAGCTCACCGATGAGCACAGATACGCAGTATTTT
TRBD1,14,NA,TRBV10-3,TRBJ2-7,CAISESSTGSEQYF,TGTGCCATCAGTGAGTCCTCGACAGGGTCCGAGCAGTACTTC
NA,17,NA,TRBV9,TRBJ2-3,CASSAQPSGYSTDTQYF,TGTGCCAGCAGCGCCCAGCCAAGTGGGTATAGCACAGATACGCAGTATTTT
NA,15,NA,TRBV7-9,TRBJ1-1,CASSLVGPTRTEAFF,TGTGCCAGCAGCTTAGTGGGCCCTACGAGGACTGAAGCTTTCTTT